Listed here are 2 T cell receptor beta chains from one sample, sequenced in a study of beta chain features in type 1 diabetes. The entirety of the isolated RNA underwent reverse transcription, so expressed TCRB transcripts were sequenced. Libraries were prepared by immunoSEQ multiplex PCR; TCRdb keeps only in-frame clonotypes and omits some of them. The sample includes 900,000 or so clones, around a sixth seen only once; the top ten take about 0.02%. Sequencing used naive CD4+ T cells from blood. The receptors originated from a woman aged 18-30 years in good health.

The sample holds a few counts of this clone. V and J are TRBV19 and TRBJ2-7; D perhaps matches TRBD1 (6 bases). Germline V gene lookup returns CDR1 LNHDA and CDR2 SQIVND (reference sequence). Trimming pared 4 bases from V and 0 bases from J, leaving 16 bases between. The CDR3 runs to 16 residues. The CDR3 DNA reads as TGTGCCAGTAGTAGATCGGACAGTCCGGGCTCCTACGAGCAGTACTTC. Protein sequence: CASSRSDSPGSYEQYF.

The V gene is TRBV28, the J gene TRBJ1-2; a weak D match, TRBD1 (6 bases). The CDR3 length is 16 residues. Germline loops: CDR1 MDHEN, CDR2 SYDVKM. V lost 1 base, J lost 6 bases, and 18 bases lay in between. The CDR3 coding sequence is TGTGCCAGCAGTTTATACACTAAGGGACACGCGGATGGCTACACCTTC. Protein product: CASSLYTKGHADGYTF.